One sample yielded the 7 T cell receptor beta chains listed below, sequenced in a study of cytomegalovirus exposure and HLA in healthy donors. 60 Vbeta and 13 Jbeta primers were used in PCR. The assay was immunoSEQ multiplex PCR, and TCRdb's table has in-frame clones only and misses some. Of about 190,000 clones in the sample, around 75% were seen once. Sequencing used PBMCs. The receptors derive from a woman in her twenties or thirties in good health and CMV-seropositive.

This chain joins TRBV5-8 and TRBJ1-1; D remains ambiguous. The germline gives CDR1 SGHTS, CDR2 YDEGEE. The CDR3 loop spans 13 amino acids. V was trimmed by 2 bases and J by 7 bases, leaving 12 bases between them. CDR3 in DNA: TGTGCCAGCAGCTTTCGGTACGGTTTTGAAGCTTTCTTT. Amino acids: CASSFRYGFEAFF.

The chain couples TRBV19 to TRBJ2-3; D may be TRBD1 (6 bases). Germline V gene data show CDR1 as LNHDA and CDR2 as SQIVND (reference sequence). V gave up 5 bases and J gave up 0 bases, with 9 bases separating them. The CDR3 has 14 residues. This chain's CDR3 is CASSFGTSTDTQYF. The CDR3 DNA is TGTGCCAGTAGTTTCGGGACAAGCACAGATACGCAGTATTTT.

The chain joins TRBV10-2 to TRBJ2-7; 11 bases agree with TRBD2. This CDR3 spans 14 amino acids. Trimming at V came to 6 bases and at J to 7 bases, leaving 8 bases not matched to a gene. Germline CDR1 is WSHSY and CDR2 is SAAADI. The CDR3 nucleotides are TGCGCCAGCAGGACTAGCGGGACTCTACGAGAGCAGTACTTC. This gives the protein CASRTSGTLREQYF.

The rearrangement uses TRBV6-1 and TRBJ2-1, with 7 positions matching TRBD1. Germline lookup yields CDR1 MNHNS and CDR2 SASEGT. V dropped 11 bases and J dropped 4; count of bases not matched to a gene: 14. The CDR3 is 15 amino acids. The CDR3 spells CAASLGRGYYNEQFF. For the CDR3, the DNA is TGTGCCGCCTCGTTGGGCAGGGGGTATTACAATGAGCAGTTCTTC.

The chain uses TRBV19 and TRBJ1-1, with 9 nucleotides matching TRBD1. V shed 6 bases, J shed 8 bases, and the junction held 1 base outside the gene matches. The CDR3 covers 11 residues. Germline lookup yields CDR1 LNHDA and CDR2 SQIVND (reference sequence). The CDR3 loop reads CASRGQGEAFF. The CDR3 bases are TGTGCCAGTAGGGGACAGGGAGAAGCTTTCTTT.

The rearrangement uses TRBV27 and TRBJ1-3; perhaps TRBD1 as D (6 bases). This CDR3 comprises 19 residues. V shed 1 base and J shed 0 bases, with 19 bases lying between them. Germline CDR1 is MNHEY and CDR2 is SMNVEV (reference sequence). CDR3 protein: CASSLWAPTGPSSGNTIYF. CDR3 sequence (DNA): TGTGCCAGCAGTTTATGGGCCCCGACAGGCCCGAGCTCTGGAAACACCATATATTTT.

The rearrangement joins TRBV25-1 to TRBJ1-2; D is undetermined. Trimming removed 5 bases from V and 2 bases from J, with 15 bases in between. The CDR3 consists of 15 residues. In germline, CDR1 is MGHDK, CDR2 SYGVNS. Here the CDR3 DNA reads TGTGCCAGCAGTCCACCTCCGGGAACCAACTATGGCTACACCTTC. This gives the protein CASSPPPGTNYGYTF.